This TCR beta chain was recorded in a study of T cell changes during pregnancy in multiple sclerosis. Method: immunoSEQ multiplex PCR; TCRdb's copy keeps in-frame clones and lacks some. The repertoire consists of 70,000 or so clones, with approximately 92% occurring once and the leading ten covering 1.5% to 2.5%. V dropped 4 bases and J dropped 7 bases, with 11 bases sitting between them. Germline V gives CDR1 SGHNT, CDR2 YYREEE (reference sequence). The CDR3 extends over 13 amino acids. The V and J genes are TRBV5-4 and TRBJ2-2; D is ambiguous. The sequence was collected from a female donor in good health, enrolled as a control in a pregnancy study. Source: peripheral blood, taken in the third trimester of pregnancy. CDR3 DNA: TGTGCCAGCAGCGACAAGGTTGTCGGGGAGCTGTTTTTT. It codes for CASSDKVVGELFF.